The 20 T cell receptor beta chains below were found in one sample sequenced in a study of blood T cells in healthy people across ages. For the second PCR, which ran for 7 to 11 cycles, a sample-barcoded 5' primer and a J-beta primer mix were used. TCRdb re-analysed the 5' RACE reads in MiXCR, keeping a single row per CDR3 protein. The sample includes some 1.5 million distinct CDR3 sequences, about 30% of them seen just once. Input material: blood. Every receptor here comes from a woman aged 30 to 39 in good health.

This rearrangement joins TRBV1 to TRBJ1-1; the listed D gene, TRBD1, was not tested against the DNA. TRBV1 is labeled a pseudogene. CDR3 length: 13 residues. CDR3 coding DNA: TGCACCAGCAGCCGCGAAACAGGACCCGAAGCTTTCTTT. Translating it yields CTSSRETGPEAFF.

A word on this clonotype: Compared with germline, one end of the junction differs, possibly owing to a read error. The chain uses TRBV15 and TRBJ2-5; the match to TRBD1 covers 9 bases. There are 15 residues in the CDR3. The germline V gene encodes CDR1 LNHNV and CDR2 YYDKDF (reference sequence). CDR3: CATSTDRGVQEAQYF. The CDR3 bases are TGTGCCACCAGCACCGACAGGGGGGTCCAAGAGGCCCAGTACTTC.

The chain joins TRBV2 to TRBJ1-1, with TRBD1 as a possible D gene (6 bases). Trimming cost V 7 bases and J 6 bases, with 12 bases left between them. CDR1 SNHLY and CDR2 FYNNEI come from the germline V gene. CDR3 length: 12 amino acids. The CDR3 is CASKQGNAEAFF. CDR3 DNA sequence: TGTGCCAGCAAACAGGGTAACGCTGAAGCTTTCTTT. Together with reference TRBV2 and TRBJ1-1, the CDR3 gives the full variable domain: EPEVTQTPSHQVTQMGQEVILRCVPISNHLYFYWYRQILGQKVEFLVSFYNNEISEKSEIFDDQFSVERPDGSNFTLKIRSTKLEDSAMYFCASKQGNAEAFFGQGTRLTVV.

The chain joins TRBV30 to TRBJ1-2; no firm D call. Germline values: CDR1 GTSNPN, CDR2 SVGIG (reference sequence). V was clipped by 1 base and J by 0 bases, with 9 bases between them. CDR3 length equals 14 residues. CDR3 protein: CAWSARSTNYGYTF. For the CDR3, the DNA is TGTGCCTGGAGTGCCCGGTCTACTAACTATGGCTACACCTTC. The entire variable domain, with the rest obtained from reference TRBV30 and TRBJ1-2, is as follows: SQTIHQWPATLVQPVGSPLSLECTVEGTSNPNLYWYRQAAGRGLQLLFYSVGIGQISSEVPQNLSASRPQDRQFILSSKKLLLSDSGFYLCAWSARSTNYGYTFGSGTRLTVV.

The chain uses TRBV9 and TRBJ1-6, with D perhaps matching TRBD1 (5 bases). V lost 4 bases and J 7 bases, leaving 15 bases between the germline ends. CDR1 and CDR2 from the germline V gene are SGDLS and YYNGEE. This CDR3 region has 15 residues. CDR3 coding DNA: TGTGCCAGCAGCCCGCAGGGTTGGGACAATTCACCCCTCCACTTT. It codes for CASSPQGWDNSPLHF. Together with reference TRBV9 and TRBJ1-6, the CDR3 gives the full variable domain: DSGVTQTPKHLITATGQRVTLRCSPRSGDLSVYWYQQSLDQGLQFLIQYYNGEERAKGNILERFSAQQFPDLHSELNLSSLELGDSALYFCASSPQGWDNSPLHFGNGTRLTVT.

This clonotype has only a few counts. The chain recombines TRBV7-2 with TRBJ1-4; D is undetermined. V lost 5 bases and J 0 bases, leaving 7 bases between the germline ends. The CDR3 consists of 14 residues. Germline V gene data show CDR1 as SGHTA and CDR2 as FQGNSA. The CDR3, as DNA: TGTGCCAGCAGCAACCTTGCAACTAATGAAAAACTGTTTTTT. Amino acid sequence: CASSNLATNEKLFF.

The chain joins TRBV7-2 to TRBJ1-5; no definite D call. Germline CDR1 reads SGHTA; CDR2 reads FQGNSA. The ends were cut back, 4 bases at V and 7 bases at J, with 14 bases in the middle. This CDR3 contains 14 residues. The CDR3 region has the DNA TGTGCCAGCAGCTCTCCCGGCGCGGCCCAGCCCCAGCATTTT. Protein product: CASSSPGAAQPQHF.

The V call is TRBV29-1, the J call TRBJ2-6; TRBD1 might be the D (6 bases). This CDR3 has 15 residues. Between the trimmed V and J ends, which lost 4 bases and 0 bases, there was a span of 10 bases. The germline V gene has CDR1 SQVTM and CDR2 ANQGSEA. CDR3 amino acids: CSVAQGSSGANVLTF. The CDR3 DNA follows: TGCAGCGTTGCACAGGGTTCCTCTGGGGCCAACGTCCTGACTTTC.

The DNA of the CDR3 is TGTGCCAGCAGTTTCTTTGCGGGGGAGAGAAATGAGCAGTTCTTC. This sequence encodes CASSFFAGERNEQFF. The V and J genes are TRBV12-3 or TRBV12-4 and TRBJ2-1; 7 bases are shared with TRBD2. The length of the CDR3 is 15 residues. With V trimmed by 3 bases and J by 7 bases, 9 bases remained unmatched.

The chain uses TRBV11-2 and TRBJ2-7; either TRBD1 or TRBD2 may supply D (6 bases each). Germline CDR1 is SGHAT and CDR2 is FQNNGV. V lost 5 bases and J lost 1, with 15 bases in between. There are 15 residues in the CDR3. CDR3 nucleotide sequence: TGTGCCAGCAGCCCCCTGGGGGGCAGATCCTACGAGCAGTACTTC. It specifies CASSPLGGRSYEQYF.

This clonotype occurred many times. The chain carries TRBV7-2 and TRBJ1-2; D gene uncertain. V lost 2 bases, J lost 4 bases, and 11 bases lay in between. Germline V gene lookup returns CDR1 SGHTA and CDR2 FQGNSA. The CDR3 covers 14 residues. The CDR3 DNA follows: TGTGCCAGCAGCTTATCCGTGTTCGGCTATGGCTACACCTTC. Its translation is CASSLSVFGYGYTF.

V and J are TRBV11-1 and TRBJ1-1; 7 nucleotides line up with TRBD1. The CDR3 has 14 residues. The V segment lost 5 bases and the J segment 3 bases; nucleotides outside the gene matches: 6. CDR1 is SGHAT, CDR2 FQDESV, per germline (reference sequence). The CDR3, as DNA: TGTGCCAGCAGCGCAGGGGGGACGGACACTGAAGCTTTCTTT. It translates to CASSAGGTDTEAFF.

This clonotype was seen a few times. This chain links TRBV6-1 with TRBJ2-3; 7 nucleotides line up with TRBD1. V lost 5 bases, J lost 7 bases, and 15 bases stayed unmatched. The CDR3 is 16 residues long. Germline assignment: CDR1 MNHNS and CDR2 SASEGT. The DNA of the CDR3 is TGTGCCAGCAGTCCGACAGGGAACTTATTAAGGAATACGCAGTATTTT. Its protein is CASSPTGNLLRNTQYF.

This clonotype was found a few times. This chain connects TRBV29-1 to TRBJ1-1; D may be TRBD1 (5 bases). This CDR3 is 14 amino acids long. Germline loops: CDR1 SQVTM, CDR2 ANQGSEA. V was shortened by 4 bases and J by 1 base, with 13 bases between the two germline ends. The CDR3 sequence is CSVARGRANTEAFF. The CDR3 DNA sequence: TGCAGCGTTGCGAGGGGCCGGGCGAACACTGAAGCTTTCTTT.

In its sample, this clonotype was seen a few times. The chain couples TRBV7-6 to TRBJ1-4; 8 bases agree with TRBD1. The germline V gene encodes CDR1 SGHVS and CDR2 FNYEAQ. The CDR3 spans 12 residues. J was trimmed by 9 bases and V by 8 bases; bases with no gene match: 5. CDR3 DNA sequence: TGTGCCAGCTTAGGACAGGGACAAAAACTGTTTTTT. Translation: CASLGQGQKLFF.

The rearrangement joins TRBV5-1 to TRBJ2-7; D may be TRBD1 (6 bases). The end of the DNA is better explained by TRBJ2-5, so the J call may be wrong. Germline V gene data show CDR1 as SGHRS and CDR2 as YFSETQ. This CDR3 region has 15 residues. DNA of the CDR3: TGCGCCAGCAGCCAACTCTCAGGGGACGGGGAGACCCAGTACTTC. The encoded protein is CASSQLSGDGETQYF.

The sample holds many counts of this clonotype. The chain uses TRBV6-2 or TRBV6-3 and TRBJ2-1; 11 nucleotides line up with TRBD2. Per the germline V gene, CDR1 is MNHEY and CDR2 is SVGEGT. Trimming at V came to 5 bases and at J to 2 bases, leaving 8 bases not matched to a gene. The length of the CDR3 is 17 residues. CDR3 sequence: CASSTRLAGKAYNEQFF. CDR3 nucleotides: TGTGCCAGCAGTACCCGACTAGCGGGAAAGGCCTACAATGAGCAGTTCTTC.

Only a few counts were recorded for this clonotype. The chain's CDR3 is CASSGGLPAYEQYF. DNA of the CDR3: TGCGCCAGCAGCGGGGGACTGCCCGCCTACGAGCAGTACTTC. The chain recombines TRBV5-1 with TRBJ2-7, with D tentatively TRBD2 (6 bases). Germline values: CDR1 SGHRS, CDR2 YFSETQ. Trimming removed 4 bases at V and 2 bases at J, with 13 bases between. The CDR3 totals 14 residues.

This clonotype appeared many times. CDR3 sequence (DNA): TGTGCCAGCAGCGGACAGGGTGGGGGTCAGCCCCAGCATTTT. This gives the protein CASSGQGGGQPQHF. The chain uses TRBV28 and TRBJ1-5; 8 bases are a match to TRBD1. There are 14 residues in the CDR3. J gave up 6 bases and V 6 bases, and 7 bases lay outside the gene matches. Germline lookup yields CDR1 MDHEN and CDR2 SYDVKM.

The V call is TRBV28, the J call TRBJ2-5; weak D call: TRBD1 (5 bases). The J call could be wrong; TRBJ2-7 is a better fit for the DNA end. Germline V gene lookup returns CDR1 MDHEN and CDR2 SYDVKM. The CDR3 runs 18 residues. CDR3 amino acids: CASSLNIVLGQANYEQYF. The CDR3 bases are TGTGCCAGCAGTTTAAATATAGTATTGGGGCAGGCGAACTACGAGCAGTACTTC.